These T cell receptor beta chains were read from a single sample in a study of shared clonotypes between healthy human individuals. The data were produced by immunoSEQ multiplex PCR, yet TCRdb's version contains in-frame clones alone and is incomplete. The sample comprises 850,000 to 1,200,000 clones, around four fifths of which are singletons, and about 1.5% rests with the top ten. Sample: memory CD4+ T cells sorted from blood. Receptor source: a man aged 18 to 29 in good health. CDR3s include the opening cysteine and the closing phenylalanine or tryptophan. The D gene is left open where the match is weak. Expanded clones get a size class; other rows say once, few or many, or leave the size out.

TRBJ2-3	TRBV5-1	.	many	TGCGCCAGCAGCTTGGCCCGGGACACATTCGTTGGGTCAGATACGCAGTATTTT	CASSLARDTFVGSDTQYF
TRBJ2-2	TRBV11-2	.	.	TGTGCCAGCAGCTTAGGGGCGAACGGGGAGCTGTTTTTT	CASSLGANGELFF
TRBJ1-4	TRBV6-6	.	.	TGTGCCAGCAGTTACGGCAGGAGTCGAGCCGAAAAACTGTTTTTT	CASSYGRSRAEKLFF
TRBJ2-3	TRBV27	TRBD1	.	TGTGCCAGCAGTAAAACAGGGGAGTTGAGATCAGATACGCAGTATTTT	CASSKTGELRSDTQYF
TRBJ2-3	TRBV7-6	.	.	TGTGCCAGCAGCTTAGTTGTGGGACTTCCCACAGATACGCAGTATTTT	CASSLVVGLPTDTQYF
TRBJ2-7	TRBV11-2	TRBD1	once	TGTGCCAGCAGCTTAGCGGGACAGGGGAATCGGGGGGAGCAGTACTTC	CASSLAGQGNRGEQYF
TRBJ2-5	TRBV5-1	TRBD2	.	TGCGCCAGCAAGGGCGCGGGGGAGGAGACCCAGTACTTC	CASKGAGEETQYF
TRBJ2-7	TRBV5-4	.	.	TGTGCCAGCAGCGTATCCGGGGCAGGGTTCTACGAGCAGTACTTC	CASSVSGAGFYEQYF
TRBJ2-7	TRBV5-1	.	.	TGCGCCAGCAGCCCGGGCCTCGGGGCCTACGAGCAGTACTTC	CASSPGLGAYEQYF
TRBJ1-1	TRBV9	.	.	TGTGCCAGCAGCTCTAGTACCGGCGCAAGGAACACTGAAGCTTTCTTT	CASSSSTGARNTEAFF
TRBJ2-7	TRBV4-3	.	.	TGCGCCAGCAGCCAAGATAGAACGGTGCACGAGCAGTACTTC	CASSQDRTVHEQYF
TRBJ2-1	TRBV30	TRBD1	.	TGTGCCTGGAGTCCATGGGACAGGCGCCCCCACAATGAGCAGTTCTTC	CAWSPWDRRPHNEQFF
TRBJ2-3	TRBV6-6	.	.	TGTGCCAGCAGTTACGCGTCCGGGACAGATACGCAGTATTTT	CASSYASGTDTQYF
TRBJ2-3	TRBV2	.	.	TGTGCCAGCAGTGACCGGACGTTTGATACGCAGTATTTT	CASSDRTFDTQYF
TRBJ2-4	TRBV11-1	TRBD2	few	TGTGCCAGCAGCCCTAGCGGGGGGGCCGACGGACCGGCCAAAAACATTCAGTACTTC	CASSPSGGADGPAKNIQYF
TRBJ2-2	TRBV29-1	.	.	TGCAGCGGGGGGACCGGATATAACACCGGGGAGCTGTTTTTT	CSGGTGYNTGELFF